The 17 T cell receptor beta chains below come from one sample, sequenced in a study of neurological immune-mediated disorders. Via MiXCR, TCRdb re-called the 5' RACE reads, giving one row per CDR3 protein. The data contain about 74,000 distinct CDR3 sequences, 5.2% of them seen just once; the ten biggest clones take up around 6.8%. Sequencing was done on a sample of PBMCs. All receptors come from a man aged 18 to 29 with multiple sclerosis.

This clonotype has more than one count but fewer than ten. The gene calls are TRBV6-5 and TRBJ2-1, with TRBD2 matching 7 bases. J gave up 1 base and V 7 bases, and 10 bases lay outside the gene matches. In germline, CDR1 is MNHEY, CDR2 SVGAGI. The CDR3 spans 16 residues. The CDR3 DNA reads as TGTGCCAGCAAAATGGGGGGGAGGGGATCCTACAATGAGCAGTTCTTC. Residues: CASKMGGRGSYNEQFF.

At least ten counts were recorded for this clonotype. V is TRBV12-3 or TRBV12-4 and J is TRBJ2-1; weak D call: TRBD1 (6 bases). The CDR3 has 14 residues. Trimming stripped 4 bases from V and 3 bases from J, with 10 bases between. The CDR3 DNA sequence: TGTGCCAGCAGTTCCCAGGGGATCTACAATGAGCAGTTCTTC. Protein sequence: CASSSQGIYNEQFF.

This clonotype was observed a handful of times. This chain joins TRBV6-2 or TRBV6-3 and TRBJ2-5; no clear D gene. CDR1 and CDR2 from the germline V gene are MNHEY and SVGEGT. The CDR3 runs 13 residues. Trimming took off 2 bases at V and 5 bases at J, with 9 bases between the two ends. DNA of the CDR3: TGTGCCAGCAGTTACCCCCCCCGTGAGACCCAGTACTTC. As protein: CASSYPPRETQYF.

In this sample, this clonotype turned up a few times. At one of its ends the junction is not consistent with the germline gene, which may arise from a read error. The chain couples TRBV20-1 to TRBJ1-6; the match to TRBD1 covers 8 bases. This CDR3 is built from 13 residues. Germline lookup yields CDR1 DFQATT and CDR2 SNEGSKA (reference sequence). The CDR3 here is CSAGDRNYSPLNF. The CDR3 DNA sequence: TGCAGTGCTGGGGACAGGAATTATTCACCCCTCAACTTT.

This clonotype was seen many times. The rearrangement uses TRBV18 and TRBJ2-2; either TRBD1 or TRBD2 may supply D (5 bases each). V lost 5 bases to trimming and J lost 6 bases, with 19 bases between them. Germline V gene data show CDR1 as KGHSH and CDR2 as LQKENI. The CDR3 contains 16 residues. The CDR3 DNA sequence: TGTGCCAGCTCAACTACCGGGACCCCCGGTGCCGGGGAGCTGTTTTTT. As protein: CASSTTGTPGAGELFF.

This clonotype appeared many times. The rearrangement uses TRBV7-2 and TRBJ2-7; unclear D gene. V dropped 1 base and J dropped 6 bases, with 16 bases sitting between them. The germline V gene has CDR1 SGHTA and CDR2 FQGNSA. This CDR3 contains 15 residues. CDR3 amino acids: CASSLGPRTPLEQYF. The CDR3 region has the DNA TGTGCCAGCAGCTTAGGCCCTAGAACCCCCCTCGAGCAGTACTTC. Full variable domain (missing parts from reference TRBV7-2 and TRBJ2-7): GAGVSQSPSNKVTEKGKDVELRCDPISGHTALYWYRQSLGQGLEFLIYFQGNSAPDKSGLPSDRFSAERTGGSVSTLTIQRTQQEDSAVYLCASSLGPRTPLEQYFGPGTRLTVT.

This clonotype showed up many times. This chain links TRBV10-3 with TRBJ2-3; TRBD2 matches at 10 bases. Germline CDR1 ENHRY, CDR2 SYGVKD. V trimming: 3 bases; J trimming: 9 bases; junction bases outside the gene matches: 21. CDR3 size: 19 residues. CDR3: CAISDRLEALAGSKGTQYF. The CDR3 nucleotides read TGTGCCATCAGTGACCGCCTGGAGGCACTAGCGGGGTCCAAAGGCACGCAGTATTTT.

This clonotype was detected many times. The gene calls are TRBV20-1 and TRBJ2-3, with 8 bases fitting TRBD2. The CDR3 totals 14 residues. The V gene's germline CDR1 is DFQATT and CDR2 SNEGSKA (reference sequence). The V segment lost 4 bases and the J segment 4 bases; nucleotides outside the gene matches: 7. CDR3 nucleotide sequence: TGCAGTGCTAACGGTGCGGGAGGACCAGATACGCAGTATTTT. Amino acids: CSANGAGGPDTQYF.

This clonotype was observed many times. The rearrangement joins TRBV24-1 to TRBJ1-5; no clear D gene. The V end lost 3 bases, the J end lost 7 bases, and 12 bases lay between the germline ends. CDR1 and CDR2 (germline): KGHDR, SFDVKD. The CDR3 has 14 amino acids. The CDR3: CATSDTLPGQPQHF. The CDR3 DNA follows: TGTGCCACCAGTGATACTCTGCCCGGACAGCCCCAGCATTTT.

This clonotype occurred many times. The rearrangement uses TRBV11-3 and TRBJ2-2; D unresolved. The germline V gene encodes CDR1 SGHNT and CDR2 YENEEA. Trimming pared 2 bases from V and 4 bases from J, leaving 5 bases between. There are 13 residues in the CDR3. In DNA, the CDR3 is TGTGCCAGCAGCTTACGGGCCACCGGGGAGCTGTTTTTT. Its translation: CASSLRATGELFF.

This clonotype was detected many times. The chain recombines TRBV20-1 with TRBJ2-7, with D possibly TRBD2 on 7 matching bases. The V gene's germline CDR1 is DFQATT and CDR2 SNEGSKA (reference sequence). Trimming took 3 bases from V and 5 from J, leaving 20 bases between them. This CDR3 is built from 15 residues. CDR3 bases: TGCAGTGCTAGGCGCGGCGGGGGCGGCATACACGAGCAGTACTTC. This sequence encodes CSARRGGGGIHEQYF.

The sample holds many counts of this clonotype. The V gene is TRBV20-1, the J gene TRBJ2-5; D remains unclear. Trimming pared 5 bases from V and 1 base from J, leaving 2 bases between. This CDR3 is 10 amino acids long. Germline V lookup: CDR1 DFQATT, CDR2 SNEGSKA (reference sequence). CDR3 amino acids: CSAAQETQYF. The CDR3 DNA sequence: TGCAGTGCTGCCCAAGAGACCCAGTACTTC.

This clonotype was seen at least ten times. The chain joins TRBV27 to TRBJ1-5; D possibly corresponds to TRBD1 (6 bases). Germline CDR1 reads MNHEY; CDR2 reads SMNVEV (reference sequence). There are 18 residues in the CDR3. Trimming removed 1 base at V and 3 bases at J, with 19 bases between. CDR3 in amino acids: CASSLYPPRGGFNQPQHF. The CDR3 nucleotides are TGTGCCAGCAGTTTATATCCCCCCCGGGGGGGCTTCAATCAGCCCCAGCATTTT.

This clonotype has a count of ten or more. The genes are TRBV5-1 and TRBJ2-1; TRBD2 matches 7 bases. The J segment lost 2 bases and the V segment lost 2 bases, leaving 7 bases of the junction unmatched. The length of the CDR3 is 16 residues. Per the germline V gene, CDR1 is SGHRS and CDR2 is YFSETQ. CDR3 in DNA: TGCGCCAGCAGCTTAGCGGGGACCTACACCTACAATGAGCAGTTCTTC. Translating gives CASSLAGTYTYNEQFF.

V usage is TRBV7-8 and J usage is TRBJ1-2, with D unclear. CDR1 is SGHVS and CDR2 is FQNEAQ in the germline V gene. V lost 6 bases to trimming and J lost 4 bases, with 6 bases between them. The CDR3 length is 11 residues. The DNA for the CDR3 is TGTGCCAGCAGGTGGGGCTATGGCTACACCTTC. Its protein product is CASRWGYGYTF.

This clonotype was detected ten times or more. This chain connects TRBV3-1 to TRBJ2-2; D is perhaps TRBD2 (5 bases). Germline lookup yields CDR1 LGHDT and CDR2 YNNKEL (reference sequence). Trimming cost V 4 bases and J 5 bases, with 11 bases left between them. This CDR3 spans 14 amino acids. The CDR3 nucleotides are TGTGCCAGCAGCCTCCAGCGGCTGACCGGGGAGCTGTTTTTT. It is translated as CASSLQRLTGELFF.

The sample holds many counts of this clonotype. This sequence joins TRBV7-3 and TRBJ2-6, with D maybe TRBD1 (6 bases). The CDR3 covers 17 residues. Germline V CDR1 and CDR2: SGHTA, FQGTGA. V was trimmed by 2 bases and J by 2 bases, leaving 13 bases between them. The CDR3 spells CASSLYRTVTGANVLTF. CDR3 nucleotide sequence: TGTGCCAGCAGCTTATACCGGACAGTCACTGGGGCCAACGTCCTGACTTTC.